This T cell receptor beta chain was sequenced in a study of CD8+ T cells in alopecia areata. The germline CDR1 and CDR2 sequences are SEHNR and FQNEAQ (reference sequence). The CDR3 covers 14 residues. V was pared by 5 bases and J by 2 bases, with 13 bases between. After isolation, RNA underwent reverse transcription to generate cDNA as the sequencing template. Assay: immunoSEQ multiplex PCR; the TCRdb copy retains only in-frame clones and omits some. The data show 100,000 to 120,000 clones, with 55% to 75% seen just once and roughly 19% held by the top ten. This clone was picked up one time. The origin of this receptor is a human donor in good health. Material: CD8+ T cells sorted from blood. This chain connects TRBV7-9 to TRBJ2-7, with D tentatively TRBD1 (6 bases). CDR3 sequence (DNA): TGTGCCAGCAGCATCAACAGGGCTCCCTACGAGCAGTACTTC. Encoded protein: CASSINRAPYEQYF. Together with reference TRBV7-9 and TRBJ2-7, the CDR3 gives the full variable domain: DTGVSQNPRHKITKRGQNVTFRCDPISEHNRLYWYRQTLGQGPEFLTYFQNEAQLEKSRLLSDRFSAERPKGSFSTLEIQRTEQGDSAMYLCASSINRAPYEQYFGPGTRLTVT.